These 25 T cell receptor beta chains were sequenced from one sample in a study of Tregs in tolerant kidney transplant recipients. Sequencing was performed with immunoSEQ multiplex PCR; in TCRdb, only in-frame clones are kept and a portion is missing. This table holds tens of thousands of clones, about 89% found once. Material: CD4+ T cells from blood, obtained before the transplant. These receptors were obtained from a human donor who received a combined kidney and bone marrow transplant.

This sequence joins TRBV5-1 and TRBJ2-3; D gene unclear. V lost 1 base, J lost 8 bases, and 5 bases lay in between. The germline V gene encodes CDR1 SGHRS and CDR2 YFSETQ. The CDR3 totals 11 residues. CDR3: CASSLLGTQYF. The CDR3 nucleotides read TGCGCCAGCAGCTTGCTCGGTACGCAGTATTTT.

The chain employs TRBV7-2 and TRBJ2-7; no clear D. Germline V gene data show CDR1 as SGHTA and CDR2 as FQGNSA. Trimming removed 0 bases from V and 1 base from J, with 7 bases in between. The CDR3 has 14 amino acids. The CDR3 nucleotides read TGTGCCAGCAGCTTAGCCGCGCGTTCCTACGAGCAGTACTTC. Protein: CASSLAARSYEQYF.

The chain has TRBV4-1 and TRBJ2-7; a possible D gene is TRBD1 (6 bases). CDR3 length: 13 amino acids. In germline, CDR1 is MGHRA, CDR2 YSYEKL. V dropped 4 bases and J dropped 1 base, with 8 bases sitting between them. In DNA, the CDR3 is TGCGCCAGCAGCCGAGGACAGTCCTACGAGCAGTACTTC. Protein: CASSRGQSYEQYF.

This clone was seen once. V usage is TRBV28 and J usage is TRBJ2-7, with D maybe TRBD2 (6 bases). Trimming removed 5 bases at V and 4 bases at J, with 15 bases between. The CDR3 extends over 14 amino acids. From germline, CDR1 is MDHEN and CDR2 SYDVKM. The CDR3 spells CASSEGRSGYEQYF. The CDR3 bases are TGTGCCAGCAGTGAGGGTAGGAGCGGGTACGAGCAGTACTTC.

This chain joins TRBV5-1 and TRBJ2-7; D perhaps matches TRBD1 (6 bases). Deletions cut 2 bases from V and 3 bases from J, with 18 bases between. Germline CDR1 is SGHRS and CDR2 is YFSETQ. The CDR3 consists of 16 residues. CDR3 sequence reads: CASSFLQGSVDYEQYF. The DNA of the CDR3 is TGCGCCAGCAGCTTCCTACAGGGATCAGTGGACTACGAGCAGTACTTC.

This sequence joins TRBV7-2 and TRBJ2-3; weak D call: TRBD1 (5 bases). The CDR3 loop spans 14 amino acids. Trimming removed 2 bases from V and 2 bases from J, with 8 bases in between. The germline V gene encodes CDR1 SGHTA and CDR2 FQGNSA. The DNA of the CDR3 is TGTGCCAGCAGCTTAAGGGGCAACACAGATACGCAGTATTTT. Its translation: CASSLRGNTDTQYF. Supplemented by reference TRBV7-2 and TRBJ2-3, the full variable domain reads GAGVSQSPSNKVTEKGKDVELRCDPISGHTALYWYRQSLGQGLEFLIYFQGNSAPDKSGLPSDRFSAERTGGSVSTLTIQRTQQEDSAVYLCASSLRGNTDTQYFGPGTRLTVL.

This sequence joins TRBV6-5 and TRBJ2-7; 10 bases fit TRBD2. The V gene's germline CDR1 is MNHEY and CDR2 SVGAGI. The ends lost 8 bases at V and 1 base at J; junction bases unmatched: 5. CDR3 length: 14 amino acids. CDR3 loop: CASQGTSESYEQYF. CDR3 coding DNA: TGTGCCAGCCAGGGGACTAGCGAGTCCTACGAGCAGTACTTC.

The V and J genes are TRBV11-2 and TRBJ2-5, with TRBD1 as a possible D gene (6 bases). The V gene lost 1 base and the J gene lost 4 bases, with 19 bases spanning the gap. The CDR3 spans 17 residues. The germline gives CDR1 SGHAT, CDR2 FQNNGV. CDR3 amino acids: CASSLVAGVGAGETQYF. The CDR3 nucleotides read TGTGCCAGCAGCTTAGTTGCAGGGGTTGGGGCGGGAGAGACCCAGTACTTC.

This clone was seen just once. The rearrangement uses TRBV27 and TRBJ1-2; TRBD1 aligns across 7 bases. Germline CDR1 is MNHEY and CDR2 is SMNVEV (reference sequence). The length of the CDR3 is 15 residues. V trimming: 6 bases; J trimming: 2 bases; junction bases outside the gene matches: 9. CDR3 loop: CASRSLGTENYGYTF. Written as DNA, the CDR3 is TGTGCCAGCAGGAGTCTAGGGACAGAGAACTATGGCTACACCTTC.

The chain carries TRBV10-3 and TRBJ2-7, with 11 bases fitting TRBD1. This CDR3 comprises 14 residues. V lost 6 bases to trimming and J lost 3 bases; unmatched junction nucleotides: 4. Germline V CDR1 and CDR2: ENHRY, SYGVKD. The CDR3 is CAISPGTGGYEQYF. The CDR3 nucleotides read TGTGCCATCAGCCCCGGGACAGGGGGCTACGAGCAGTACTTC.

V gene TRBV7-9 combines with J gene TRBJ1-1, with 7 positions matching TRBD1. Germline values: CDR1 SEHNR, CDR2 FQNEAQ (reference sequence). V was pared by 3 bases and J by 7 bases, with 5 bases of the junction left unmatched. CDR3 length: 13 residues. The CDR3 protein is CASSLGTDIEAFF. CDR3 DNA sequence: TGTGCCAGCAGCTTGGGGACAGACATTGAAGCTTTCTTT.

This sequence joins TRBV7-2 and TRBJ1-2, with TRBD1 matching 8 bases. This CDR3 contains 17 residues. V shed 2 bases, J shed 4 bases, and the junction held 12 bases outside the gene matches. Per the germline V gene, CDR1 is SGHTA and CDR2 is FQGNSA. In nucleotides, the CDR3 is TGTGCCAGCAGCTTAAACCCGTCGACAGGGGCCCTCTATGGCTACACCTTC. Residues: CASSLNPSTGALYGYTF. The whole variable domain, remainder taken from reference TRBV7-2 and TRBJ1-2, is GAGVSQSPSNKVTEKGKDVELRCDPISGHTALYWYRQSLGQGLEFLIYFQGNSAPDKSGLPSDRFSAERTGGSVSTLTIQRTQQEDSAVYLCASSLNPSTGALYGYTFGSGTRLTVV.

The chain has TRBV30 and TRBJ1-1; weak D call: TRBD1 (5 bases). This CDR3 has 15 residues. V was pared by 0 bases and J by 0 bases, with 11 bases between. Germline CDR1 and CDR2: GTSNPN and SVGIG (reference sequence). This chain's CDR3 is CAWSVWRGMNTEAFF. Here the CDR3 DNA reads TGTGCCTGGAGTGTATGGCGGGGCATGAACACTGAAGCTTTCTTT. The full variable domain, completed using reference TRBV30 and TRBJ1-1, is SQTIHQWPATLVQPVGSPLSLECTVEGTSNPNLYWYRQAAGRGLQLLFYSVGIGQISSEVPQNLSASRPQDRQFILSSKKLLLSDSGFYLCAWSVWRGMNTEAFFGQGTRLTVV.

The chain links TRBV2 to TRBJ2-7, with TRBD1 matching over 9 bases. With V trimmed by 6 bases and J by 3 bases, 3 bases remained unmatched. Germline lookup yields CDR1 SNHLY and CDR2 FYNNEI. The length of the CDR3 is 13 residues. CDR3 coding DNA: TGTGCCAGCAGCTGGACAGGGGACTACGAGCAGTACTTC. This sequence encodes CASSWTGDYEQYF.

The V and J genes are TRBV7-2 and TRBJ2-7; 9 bases are shared with TRBD1. The V gene's germline CDR1 is SGHTA and CDR2 FQGNSA. J gave up 0 bases and V 5 bases, and 5 bases lay outside the gene matches. The CDR3 is made up of 15 amino acids. The chain's CDR3 is CASSKDRGSSYEQYF. CDR3 sequence (DNA): TGTGCCAGCAGCAAAGACAGGGGGAGCTCCTACGAGCAGTACTTC.

This clone appeared once. The J gene is TRBJ2-5, the V gene TRBV5-1, with D possibly TRBD2 on 5 matching bases. CDR3 length: 12 residues. V lost 4 bases, J lost 5 bases, and 9 bases lay in between. Germline V lookup: CDR1 SGHRS, CDR2 YFSETQ. As DNA, the CDR3 is TGCGCCAGCAGCGAGGACTTGGAGACCCAGTACTTC. It codes for CASSEDLETQYF. The full variable domain, its missing parts supplied by reference TRBV5-1 and TRBJ2-5, is KAGVTQTPRYLIKTRGQQVTLSCSPISGHRSVSWYQQTPGQGLQFLFEYFSETQRNKGNFPGRFSGRQFSNSRSEMNVSTLELGDSALYLCASSEDLETQYFGPGTRLLVL.

This clone was counted between two and nine times. The genes are TRBV30 and TRBJ1-2; D call uncertain. The CDR3 length is 13 residues. Trimming cost V 1 base and J 2 bases, with 8 bases left between them. From germline, CDR1 is GTSNPN and CDR2 SVGIG (reference sequence). The CDR3 loop reads CAWSGQLNYGYTF. Written as DNA, the CDR3 is TGTGCCTGGAGTGGACAACTCAACTATGGCTACACCTTC.

The V and J genes are TRBV28 and TRBJ2-5; the match to TRBD1 covers 8 bases. The CDR3 extends over 15 amino acids. V shed 6 bases and J 2 bases; nucleotides not matched to a gene: 8. Germline CDR1 reads MDHEN; CDR2 reads SYDVKM. CDR3 loop: CASSSSGQGQETQYF. The CDR3 DNA follows: TGTGCCAGCAGCAGCTCCGGACAGGGACAAGAGACCCAGTACTTC.

V is TRBV30 and J is TRBJ1-4; maybe TRBD1 (6 bases). Germline CDR1 and CDR2: GTSNPN and SVGIG (reference sequence). The CDR3 spans 13 residues. With 2 bases removed from V and 6 bases from J, the gap between germline ends came to 10 bases. The CDR3 DNA reads TGTGCCTGGAGTAGGACAGTGGATGAAAAACTGTTTTTT. It encodes CAWSRTVDEKLFF.

This chain connects TRBV2 to TRBJ2-7; TRBD2 matches at 11 bases. Trimming cost V 6 bases and J 5 bases; bases outside gene matches: 3. CDR3 length: 13 residues. CDR1 is SNHLY and CDR2 is FYNNEI in the germline V gene. The CDR3 here is CASRLAGVDEQYF. The CDR3 coding sequence is TGTGCCAGCAGACTAGCGGGAGTGGACGAGCAGTACTTC. Looking up the rest from reference TRBV2 and TRBJ2-7 gives the full variable domain: EPEVTQTPSHQVTQMGQEVILRCVPISNHLYFYWYRQILGQKVEFLVSFYNNEISEKSEIFDDQFSVERPDGSNFTLKIRSTKLEDSAMYFCASRLAGVDEQYFGPGTRLTVT.

The rearrangement joins TRBV9 to TRBJ2-1; a possible D gene is TRBD2 (6 bases). CDR1 is SGDLS, CDR2 YYNGEE, per germline. The CDR3 totals 14 residues. Deletions cut 0 bases from V and 15 bases from J, with 19 bases between. The CDR3 loop reads CASSVADEPGDGFF. The CDR3 DNA is TGTGCCAGCAGCGTAGCCGACGAGCCGGGAGACGGGTTCTTC.

The gene calls are TRBV5-1 and TRBJ2-5; 9 bases are a match to TRBD1. V was clipped by 4 bases and J by 3 bases; unmatched bases: 10. CDR3 length: 16 residues. Looked up from germline, CDR1 is SGHRS and CDR2 is YFSETQ. This chain's CDR3 is CASSLLGQGVEETQYF. In DNA form, the CDR3 reads TGCGCCAGCAGCCTACTGGGACAGGGCGTTGAAGAGACCCAGTACTTC.

This clone was observed a few times. The chain couples TRBV11-2 to TRBJ2-7; 10 bases are shared with TRBD1. V shed 7 bases and J 3 bases; nucleotides not matched to a gene: 6. The CDR3 sequence is 14 residues long. Germline CDR1 and CDR2: SGHAT and FQNNGV. In nucleotides, the CDR3 is TGTGCCAGCACCAAGGACAGGGGGAACTACGAGCAGTACTTC. Translated, it gives CASTKDRGNYEQYF.

The chain combines TRBV2 with TRBJ1-1, with TRBD1 identical over 11 bases. CDR3 length: 14 amino acids. Losses at the gene ends were 6 bases for V and 3 bases for J; bases not matched to a gene: 3. The germline V gene encodes CDR1 SNHLY and CDR2 FYNNEI. The CDR3 is CASRDRGQYTEAFF. The CDR3 region has the DNA TGTGCCAGCAGGGACAGGGGGCAGTACACTGAAGCTTTCTTT.

The chain carries TRBV27 and TRBJ2-7; TRBD1 agrees at 9 bases. The trim removed 5 bases at V and 1 base at J, leaving 6 bases unmatched. Germline V gene lookup returns CDR1 MNHEY and CDR2 SMNVEV (reference sequence). The CDR3 contains 15 residues. The CDR3 DNA reads TGTGCCAGCAGTCGCGCGACAGGGGGTTCCTACGAGCAGTACTTC. Translating gives CASSRATGGSYEQYF.